This entry is about one T cell receptor beta chain. What it binds is not known. Sequencing used immunoSEQ multiplex PCR; TCRdb keeps in-frame clones, though not all of them. This sample has about 70,000 clones, with 80% to 90% found just once. This sample was taken from a study of OX40 agonist ivuxolimab in advanced cancers. Overall study: Partial responses occurred in three patients (one hepatocellular carcinoma, two cutaneous melanoma).

Findings and caveats of the study: Researchers report that CD8+ T cells had, on average, more expanded clones than CD4+.

The trim removed 5 bases at V and 6 bases at J, leaving 6 bases unmatched. Germline V gene sequence: CDR1 SGHRS, CDR2 YFSETQ. This CDR3 is 15 amino acids long. This chain links TRBV5-1 with TRBJ1-6; 9 bases line up with TRBD1. This sequence was found in an adult with an advanced solid tumor such as melanoma, head and neck, liver or kidney cancer. The sample here was CD4+ or CD8+ T cells sorted from blood, taken in a trial of the OX40 agonist ivuxolimab. The CDR3 loop is CASRKPGQGNSPLHF. Written as DNA, the CDR3 is TGCGCCAGCAGAAAACCGGGACAGGGTAATTCACCCCTCCACTTT.